This T cell receptor beta chain was sequenced for a study of T cell responses to AZD1222 COVID-19 vaccine. Looking at the study overall: Second-dose schedules of about 4 or about 12 weeks were combined. Whole-study findings and limits: The reported proportion of spike-specific TCRs targeting unmutated variant regions was nearly half.

The length of the CDR3 is 15 residues. After removal of 5 bases from V and 0 bases from J, the junction contained 5 bases not matched to a gene. Germline V gene data show CDR1 as SGHTA and CDR2 as FQGTGA. Produced via immunoSEQ multiplex PCR; TCRdb's table is partial and in-frame only. The table includes some 130,000 clones, approximately 83% detected once. About this clone: The antigen remains unidentified.

The chain has TRBV7-3 and TRBJ2-3; the match to TRBD2 covers 7 bases. The clonotype originates from an adult in good health. The sample consisted of peripheral blood, taken on day 0 of AZD1222 vaccination. CDR3 loop: CASSPTRESTDTQYF. The CDR3 region has the DNA TGTGCCAGCAGCCCTACGCGGGAGAGCACAGATACGCAGTATTTT.